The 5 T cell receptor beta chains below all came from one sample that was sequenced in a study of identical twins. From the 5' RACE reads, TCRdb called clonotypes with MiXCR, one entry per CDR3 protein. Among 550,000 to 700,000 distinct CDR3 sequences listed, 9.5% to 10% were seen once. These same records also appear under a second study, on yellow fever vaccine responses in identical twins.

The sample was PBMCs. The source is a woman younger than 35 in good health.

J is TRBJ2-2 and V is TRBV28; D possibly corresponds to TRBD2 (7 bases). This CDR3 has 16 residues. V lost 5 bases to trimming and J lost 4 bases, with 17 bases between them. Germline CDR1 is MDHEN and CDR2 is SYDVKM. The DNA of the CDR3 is TGTGCCAGCAGTAGGGGGGGGACACGGATCACCGGGGAGCTGTTTTTT. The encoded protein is CASSRGGTRITGELFF. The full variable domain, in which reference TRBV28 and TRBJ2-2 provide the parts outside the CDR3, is DVKVTQSSRYLVKRTGEKVFLECVQDMDHENMFWYRQDPGLGLRLIYFSYDVKMKEKGDIPEGYSVSREKKERFSLILESASTNQTSMYLCASSRGGTRITGELFFGEGSRLTVL.

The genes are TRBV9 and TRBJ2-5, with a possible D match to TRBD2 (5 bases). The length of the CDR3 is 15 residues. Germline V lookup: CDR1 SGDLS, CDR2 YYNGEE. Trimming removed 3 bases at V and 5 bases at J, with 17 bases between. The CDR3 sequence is CASSAGKRHGETQYF. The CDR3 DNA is TGTGCCAGCAGCGCCGGGAAACGTCACGGGGAGACCCAGTACTTC.

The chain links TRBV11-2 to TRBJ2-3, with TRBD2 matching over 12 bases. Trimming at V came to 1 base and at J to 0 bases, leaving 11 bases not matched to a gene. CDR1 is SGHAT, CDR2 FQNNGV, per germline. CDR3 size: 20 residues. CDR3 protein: CASSLVPGTSGSYSTDTQYF. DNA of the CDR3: TGTGCCAGCAGCTTAGTCCCCGGGACTAGCGGGTCTTATAGCACAGATACGCAGTATTTT.

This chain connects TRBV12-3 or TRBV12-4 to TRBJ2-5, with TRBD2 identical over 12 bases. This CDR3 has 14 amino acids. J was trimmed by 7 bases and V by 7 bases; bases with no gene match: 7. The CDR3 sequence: CASTETSGGGTQYF. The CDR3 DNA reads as TGTGCCAGCACCGAGACTAGCGGGGGAGGGACCCAGTACTTC.

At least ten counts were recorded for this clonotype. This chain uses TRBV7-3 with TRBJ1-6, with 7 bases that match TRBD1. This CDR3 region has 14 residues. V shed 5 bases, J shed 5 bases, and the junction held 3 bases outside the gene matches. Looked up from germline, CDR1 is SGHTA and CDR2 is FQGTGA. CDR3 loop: CASSNDRDNSPLHF. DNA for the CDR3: TGTGCCAGCAGCAACGACAGGGATAATTCACCCCTCCACTTT.